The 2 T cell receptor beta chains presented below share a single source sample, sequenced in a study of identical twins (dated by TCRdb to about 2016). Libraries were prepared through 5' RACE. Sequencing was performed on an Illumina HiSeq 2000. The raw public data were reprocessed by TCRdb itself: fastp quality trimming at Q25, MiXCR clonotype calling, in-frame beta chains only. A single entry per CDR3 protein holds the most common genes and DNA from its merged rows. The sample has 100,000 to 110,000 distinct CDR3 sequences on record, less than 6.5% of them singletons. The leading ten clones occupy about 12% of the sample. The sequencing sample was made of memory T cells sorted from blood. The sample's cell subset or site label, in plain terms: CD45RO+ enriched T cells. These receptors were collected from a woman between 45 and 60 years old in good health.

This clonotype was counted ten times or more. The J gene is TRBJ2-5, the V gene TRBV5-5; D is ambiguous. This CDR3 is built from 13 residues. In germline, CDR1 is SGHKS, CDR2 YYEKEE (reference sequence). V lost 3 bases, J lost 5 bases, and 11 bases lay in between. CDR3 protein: CASSWASLETQYF. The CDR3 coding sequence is TGTGCCAGCAGCTGGGCCTCATTGGAGACCCAGTACTTC. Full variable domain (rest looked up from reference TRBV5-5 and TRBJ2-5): DAGVTQSPTHLIKTRGQQVTLRCSPISGHKSVSWYQQVLGQGPQFIFQYYEKEERGRGNFPDRFSARQFPNYSSELNVNALLLGDSALYLCASSWASLETQYFGPGTRLLVL.

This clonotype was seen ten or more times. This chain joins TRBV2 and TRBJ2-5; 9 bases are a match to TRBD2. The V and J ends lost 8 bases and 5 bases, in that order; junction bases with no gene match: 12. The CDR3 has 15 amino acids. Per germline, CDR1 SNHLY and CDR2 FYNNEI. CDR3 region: CASSAVGSGSETQYF. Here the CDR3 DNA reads TGTGCCAGCTCGGCGGTTGGTAGCGGGAGCGAGACCCAGTACTTC.